The 31 T cell receptor beta chains reported below all come from one sample, sequenced in a study of T cell responses to AZD1222 COVID-19 vaccine. TCRdb's copy holds only in-frame clones and misses some; the assay was immunoSEQ multiplex PCR. This sample yields 120,000 to 150,000 clones, of which roughly 91% are seen a single time; under 2% belongs to the top ten. This sample comprised peripheral blood, obtained on day 0 of AZD1222 vaccination. The receptors stem from an adult in good health.

This rearrangement joins TRBV11-2 to TRBJ2-4; no clear D gene. From germline, CDR1 is SGHAT and CDR2 FQNNGV. Trimming left V 4 bases short and J 5 bases short, with 9 bases between. The CDR3 has 13 residues. The CDR3 here is CASSSDRENIQYF. CDR3 nucleotides: TGTGCCAGCAGCTCGGATCGCGAAAACATTCAGTACTTC.

The rearrangement links TRBV5-1 to TRBJ1-2, with 7 positions matching TRBD1. Losses at the gene ends were 6 bases for V and 4 bases for J; bases not matched to a gene: 12. CDR1 is SGHRS and CDR2 is YFSETQ in the germline V gene. The CDR3 length is 15 residues. The CDR3 protein is CASTVGTADFYGYTF. CDR3 DNA: TGCGCCAGCACCGTTGGGACAGCCGATTTCTATGGCTACACCTTC. Supplemented by reference TRBV5-1 and TRBJ1-2, the full variable domain reads KAGVTQTPRYLIKTRGQQVTLSCSPISGHRSVSWYQQTPGQGLQFLFEYFSETQRNKGNFPGRFSGRQFSNSRSEMNVSTLELGDSALYLCASTVGTADFYGYTFGSGTRLTVV.

This clone was detected only once. The chain combines TRBV28 with TRBJ2-7; TRBD1 aligns across 8 bases. After removal of 3 bases from V and 7 bases from J, the junction contained 11 bases not matched to a gene. The CDR3 extends over 15 amino acids. CDR1 and CDR2 (germline): MDHEN, SYDVKM. The CDR3 here is CASSLGDRKLLEQYF. DNA of the CDR3: TGTGCCAGCAGTTTGGGGGACAGGAAGCTCCTGGAGCAGTACTTC. The variable domain in full, with the rest retrieved from reference TRBV28 and TRBJ2-7, is DVKVTQSSRYLVKRTGEKVFLECVQDMDHENMFWYRQDPGLGLRLIYFSYDVKMKEKGDIPEGYSVSREKKERFSLILESASTNQTSMYLCASSLGDRKLLEQYFGPGTRLTVT.

This chain connects TRBV12-1 to TRBJ2-1; TRBD2, the table's D call, was not compared with the DNA. TRBV12-1 counts as a pseudogene. The CDR3 extends over 16 amino acids. The CDR3 protein is CASSLPGVPYYNEQFF. The DNA of the CDR3 is TGTGCCAGCAGCCTACCTGGAGTCCCCTACTACAATGAGCAGTTCTTC.

This clone occurred once. The chain uses TRBV27 and TRBJ1-5; D is perhaps TRBD1 (5 bases). The V gene lost 7 bases and the J gene lost 7 bases, with 14 bases spanning the gap. This CDR3 is built from 13 residues. Looked up from germline, CDR1 is MNHEY and CDR2 is SMNVEV (reference sequence). The DNA of the CDR3 is TGTGCCAGCACTGCGGGGGGAGGACAGCCCCAGCATTTT. Protein product: CASTAGGGQPQHF.

The rearrangement uses TRBV11-2 and TRBJ1-2; 7 bases align to TRBD1. J lost 3 bases, V lost 5 bases, and 12 bases had no gene match. This CDR3 is 16 amino acids long. Looked up from germline, CDR1 is SGHAT and CDR2 is FQNNGV. The CDR3 spells CASSAQTGLGDYGYTF. The CDR3 DNA reads TGTGCCAGCAGCGCCCAGACAGGGTTGGGTGACTATGGCTACACCTTC.

This chain uses TRBV9 with TRBJ1-3; D unclear. CDR3 length: 14 amino acids. Germline values: CDR1 SGDLS, CDR2 YYNGEE. Trimming cost V 2 bases and J 0 bases, with 6 bases left between them. CDR3 protein: CASSVGFSGNTIYF. Here the CDR3 DNA reads TGTGCCAGCAGCGTCGGCTTCTCTGGAAACACCATATATTTT.

The J gene is TRBJ1-5, the V gene TRBV7-2, with 8 positions matching TRBD1. The CDR3 length is 15 residues. Germline loops: CDR1 SGHTA, CDR2 FQGNSA. Losses at the gene ends were 1 base for V and 7 bases for J; bases not matched to a gene: 6. The chain's CDR3 is CASSLEQGVRQPQHF. CDR3 sequence (DNA): TGTGCCAGCAGCTTAGAACAGGGGGTTCGCCAGCCCCAGCATTTT.

The J gene is TRBJ2-7, the V gene TRBV6-5; no firm D call. The germline V gene encodes CDR1 MNHEY and CDR2 SVGAGI. V was pared by 0 bases and J by 3 bases, with 12 bases between. The CDR3 is 15 residues long. This CDR3 is CASSYSSGLNYEQYF. The DNA of the CDR3 is TGTGCCAGCAGTTACTCGTCAGGCCTAAACTACGAGCAGTACTTC.

This clone has a single count. V and J are TRBV5-5 and TRBJ2-5, with 7 nucleotides matching TRBD1. Germline V lookup: CDR1 SGHKS, CDR2 YYEKEE (reference sequence). Germline trimming cut 0 bases from V and 5 bases from J; bases unmatched to any gene: 7. The CDR3 has 15 residues. In DNA, the CDR3 is TGTGCCAGCAGCTTGGGACCCGGGACAGAGGAGACCCAGTACTTC. Translation: CASSLGPGTEETQYF.

The chain has TRBV6-6 and TRBJ2-7; possibly TRBD2 for D (6 bases). The CDR3 is 16 amino acids. CDR1 is MNHNY, CDR2 SVGAGI, per germline (reference sequence). The V and J ends lost 5 bases and 0 bases respectively, with 17 bases between them. The CDR3, as DNA: TGTGCCAGCAGTCGAACCCGTAGCGGCAGCTCCTACGAGCAGTACTTC. Translating gives CASSRTRSGSSYEQYF.

The rearrangement links TRBV5-1 to TRBJ2-3; D possibly corresponds to TRBD2 (6 bases). Germline CDR1 and CDR2: SGHRS and YFSETQ. V was pared by 3 bases and J by 0 bases, with 14 bases between. The CDR3 sequence is 16 residues long. The CDR3, as DNA: TGCGCCAGCAGCTGGTTAGCGGCGTCTAGCACAGATACGCAGTATTTT. Translating gives CASSWLAASSTDTQYF.

This clone appeared a single time. The chain has TRBV3-1 (or the pseudogene TRBV3-2) and TRBJ2-7; 8 bases match TRBD1. Trimming cost V 4 bases and J 2 bases; bases outside gene matches: 7. CDR3 size: 15 residues. The germline gives CDR1 LGHDT, CDR2 YNNKEL (reference sequence). This chain's CDR3 is CASSPGTGRTYEQYF. The CDR3 region has the DNA TGTGCCAGCAGCCCCGGGACAGGACGGACCTACGAGCAGTACTTC.

The J gene is TRBJ1-1, the V gene TRBV4-1; D gene uncertain. The V gene's germline CDR1 is MGHRA and CDR2 YSYEKL. There are 15 residues in the CDR3. Trimming shortened V by 1 base and J by 3 bases, and 12 bases separated the two germline ends. The CDR3 loop reads CASSQGTPPDTEAFF. The DNA of the CDR3 is TGCGCCAGCAGCCAAGGCACCCCGCCGGACACTGAAGCTTTCTTT.

The chain couples TRBV29-1 to TRBJ2-3; D remains unclear. The CDR3 totals 14 residues. V was shortened by 4 bases and J by 5 bases, with 16 bases between the two germline ends. The germline V gene encodes CDR1 SQVTM and CDR2 ANQGSEA. The CDR3 nucleotides are TGCAGCGTTGTCACGGAGATTCCTATAGATACGCAGTATTTT. Translating gives CSVVTEIPIDTQYF.

This clone was counted once. The rearrangement links TRBV28 to TRBJ1-5; no reliable D call. Trimming pared 5 bases from V and 10 bases from J, leaving 0 bases between. This CDR3 spans 8 amino acids. Germline assignment: CDR1 MDHEN and CDR2 SYDVKM. The CDR3 region is CASSPQHF. The CDR3 DNA reads TGTGCCAGCAGTCCCCAGCATTTT.

The chain carries TRBV7-9 and TRBJ2-7, with no clear D. V lost 1 base and J 2 bases, leaving 9 bases between the germline ends. Germline CDR1 SEHNR, CDR2 FQNEAQ (reference sequence). CDR3 length equals 14 residues. As DNA, the CDR3 is TGTGCCAGCAGCTTAGTGGAAGCCCCCTACGAGCAGTACTTC. Encoded protein: CASSLVEAPYEQYF.

The CDR3 loop reads CASSPTPGSYNEQFF. The CDR3 coding sequence is TGTGCCAGCAGCCCAACGCCAGGCTCCTACAATGAGCAGTTCTTC. The chain carries TRBV5-8 and TRBJ2-1; no definite D call. This CDR3 contains 15 residues. CDR1 and CDR2 (germline): SGHTS, YDEGEE. V lost 4 bases, J lost 0 bases, and 11 bases lay in between.

J is TRBJ1-1 and V is TRBV18, with D tentatively TRBD1 (5 bases). CDR3 length: 14 amino acids. Trimming took off 1 base at V and 6 bases at J, with 12 bases between the two ends. CDR1 and CDR2 (germline): KGHSH, LQKENI. In DNA form, the CDR3 reads TGTGCCAGCTCACCACAGGGGTCAAGCCCTGAAGCTTTCTTT. This sequence encodes CASSPQGSSPEAFF.

This clone was seen a few times. The V gene is TRBV27, the J gene TRBJ1-5, with unresolved D. Trimming took 6 bases from V and 2 from J, leaving 17 bases between them. The length of the CDR3 is 16 residues. Looked up from germline, CDR1 is MNHEY and CDR2 is SMNVEV (reference sequence). The chain's CDR3 is CASSRTQGMGNQPQHF. The CDR3 nucleotides read TGTGCCAGCAGCCGCACTCAAGGGATGGGCAATCAGCCCCAGCATTTT.

The chain couples TRBV14 to TRBJ2-6; no reliable D call. Germline V gene sequence: CDR1 SGHDN, CDR2 FVKESK. Trimming took off 5 bases at V and 0 bases at J, with 11 bases between the two ends. This CDR3 has 16 amino acids. CDR3 amino acids: CASSSPRYSGANVLTF. The CDR3, as DNA: TGTGCCAGCAGCTCCCCTAGGTACTCTGGGGCCAACGTCCTGACTTTC.

This clone has just one count. This rearrangement joins TRBV5-1 to TRBJ1-1; D is possibly TRBD1 (5 bases). CDR1 SGHRS and CDR2 YFSETQ come from the germline V gene. The CDR3 consists of 14 residues. Trimming left V 4 bases short and J 3 bases short, with 13 bases between. The CDR3 region has the DNA TGCGCCAGCAGCCCAACAGGAGGGGACACTGAAGCTTTCTTT. This translates into CASSPTGGDTEAFF.

The chain has TRBV5-1 and TRBJ1-6; D may be TRBD1 (6 bases). The V and J ends lost 2 bases and 0 bases respectively, with 9 bases between them. The CDR3 consists of 16 residues. The germline V gene encodes CDR1 SGHRS and CDR2 YFSETQ. The CDR3 DNA is TGCGCCAGCAGCTTCCTGACAGGCTCCTATAATTCACCCCTCCACTTT. Its translation: CASSFLTGSYNSPLHF.

This sequence joins TRBV5-6 and TRBJ1-5; D call uncertain. The CDR3 length is 15 residues. Germline CDR1 SGHDT, CDR2 YYEEEE. V was trimmed by 4 bases and J by 0 bases, leaving 11 bases between them. The CDR3 region has the DNA TGTGCCAGCAGCGTGAGCAGGCTTAGCAATCAGCCCCAGCATTTT. Translating it yields CASSVSRLSNQPQHF.

The rearrangement joins TRBV5-8 to TRBJ1-4; perhaps TRBD1 as D (6 bases). Trimming took 4 bases from V and 5 from J, leaving 12 bases between them. Germline values: CDR1 SGHTS, CDR2 YDEGEE. This CDR3 is 14 amino acids long. CDR3 sequence (DNA): TGTGCCAGCAGCGTGGACAGATCAAATGAAAAACTGTTTTTT. Its translation is CASSVDRSNEKLFF.

This chain connects TRBV15 to TRBJ1-3; D is undetermined. This CDR3 has 15 residues. Germline CDR1 is LNHNV and CDR2 is YYDKDF (reference sequence). The V and J ends lost 5 bases and 0 bases respectively, with 11 bases between them. CDR3 loop: CATSPQVDSGNTIYF. CDR3 nucleotides: TGTGCCACCAGCCCGCAGGTAGACTCTGGAAACACCATATATTTT. Complete variable domain (other parts from reference TRBV15 and TRBJ1-3): DAMVIQNPRYQVTQFGKPVTLSCSQTLNHNVMYWYQQKSSQAPKLLFHYYDKDFNNEADTPDNFQSRRPNTSFCFLDIRSPGLGDTAMYLCATSPQVDSGNTIYFGEGSWLTVV.

The chain has TRBV2 and TRBJ1-5; TRBD1 aligns across 7 bases. The junction had 9 bases not matched to a gene; V was cut back by 6 bases and J by 1 base. Germline values: CDR1 SNHLY, CDR2 FYNNEI. The CDR3 loop spans 16 amino acids. The CDR3: CASRIDRVLSNQPQHF. DNA of the CDR3: TGTGCCAGCAGGATCGACAGGGTTCTAAGCAATCAGCCCCAGCATTTT.

A note on this clone: Distinct nucleotide sequences in the sample also encode this CDR3. This chain connects TRBV29-1 to TRBJ2-2; 7 bases match TRBD1. With 7 bases clipped from V and 2 bases from J, the junction kept 4 bases outside the gene matches. The CDR3 sequence is 13 residues long. The germline gives CDR1 SQVTM, CDR2 ANQGSEA. Written as DNA, the CDR3 is TGCAGCGCCGGGACAGCCAACACCGGGGAGCTGTTTTTT. Amino acids: CSAGTANTGELFF.

This clone appeared a single time. The chain employs TRBV3-1 (or the pseudogene TRBV3-2) and TRBJ2-2; 7 bases match TRBD2. Germline V gives CDR1 LGHDT, CDR2 YNNKEL (reference sequence). The CDR3 loop spans 17 amino acids. V lost 4 bases to trimming and J lost 5 bases; unmatched junction nucleotides: 13. CDR3 sequence (DNA): TGTGCCAGCAGCCCGTGGGGAGTGGCTAGCGGAACCGGGGAGCTGTTTTTT. It is translated as CASSPWGVASGTGELFF.

The genes are TRBV9 and TRBJ2-6; weak D call: TRBD2 (5 bases). CDR3 length equals 20 residues. V lost 2 bases, J lost 4 bases, and 25 bases lay in between. CDR1 and CDR2 from the germline V gene are SGDLS and YYNGEE. The CDR3 is CASSVPIPRGFSTGANVLTF. DNA of the CDR3: TGTGCCAGCAGCGTCCCAATCCCCCGAGGGTTTAGTACGGGGGCCAACGTCCTGACTTTC.

The V gene is TRBV7-8, the J gene TRBJ2-7, with 7 nucleotides matching TRBD1. Looked up from germline, CDR1 is SGHVS and CDR2 is FQNEAQ. This CDR3 has 15 amino acids. V lost 4 bases, J lost 8 bases, and 14 bases stayed unmatched. The DNA for the CDR3 is TGTGCCAGCAGCTGGGTCCGGGACAGCCTAAGGAAGCAGTACTTC. This gives the protein CASSWVRDSLRKQYF.